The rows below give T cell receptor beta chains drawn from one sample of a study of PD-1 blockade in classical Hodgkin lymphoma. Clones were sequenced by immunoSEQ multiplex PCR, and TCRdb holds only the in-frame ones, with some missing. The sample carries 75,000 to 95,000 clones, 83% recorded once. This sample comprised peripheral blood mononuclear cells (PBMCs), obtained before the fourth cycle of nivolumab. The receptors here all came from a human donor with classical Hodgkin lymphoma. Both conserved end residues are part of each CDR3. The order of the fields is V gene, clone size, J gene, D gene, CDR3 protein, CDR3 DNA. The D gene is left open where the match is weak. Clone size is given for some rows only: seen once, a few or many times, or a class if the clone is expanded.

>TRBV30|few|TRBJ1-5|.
CAWSVGGNQPQHF
TGTGCCTGGAGCGTAGGAGGCAATCAGCCCCAGCATTTT
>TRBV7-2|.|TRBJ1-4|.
CASSPRVLDRGTNEKLFF
TGTGCCAGCAGCCCCCGGGTCTTGGACCGGGGGACTAATGAAAAACTGTTTTTT
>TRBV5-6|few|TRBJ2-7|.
CATSTRVGEQYF
TGTGCCACCAGTACGAGGGTAGGGGAGCAGTACTTC
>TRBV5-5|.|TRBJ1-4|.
CASSSFPTVLTNEKLFF
TGTGCCAGCAGCTCATTCCCGACAGTTCTCACTAATGAAAAACTGTTTTTT
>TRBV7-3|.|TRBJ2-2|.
CASSRVRAGELFF
TGTGCCTCCAGCAGGGTGCGGGCCGGGGAGCTGTTTTTT
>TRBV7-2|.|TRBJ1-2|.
CASSITGSSYGYTF
TGTGCCAGCAGCATAACAGGGTCGAGCTATGGCTACACCTTC
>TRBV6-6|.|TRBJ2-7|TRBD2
CASQTSGGEQYF
TGTGCCAGCCAAACTAGCGGGGGCGAGCAGTACTTC
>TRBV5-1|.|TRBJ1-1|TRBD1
CASSLDRGVYTEAFF
TGCGCCAGCAGCTTGGACAGGGGGGTGTACACTGAAGCTTTCTTT
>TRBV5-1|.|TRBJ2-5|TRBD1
CASKRTGANQETQYF
TGCGCCAGCAAACGGACAGGGGCCAACCAAGAGACCCAGTACTTC
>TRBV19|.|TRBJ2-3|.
CASSIGSVGARDTQYF
TGTGCCAGTAGTATTGGTTCGGTGGGGGCAAGGGATACGCAGTATTTT
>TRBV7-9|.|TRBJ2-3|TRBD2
CASSWEGDTQYF
TGTGCCAGCAGCTGGGAGGGAGATACGCAGTATTTT
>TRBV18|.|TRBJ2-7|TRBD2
CASSPPTGGVSYEQYF
TGTGCCAGCTCACCACCGACGGGAGGAGTGAGTTACGAGCAGTACTTC
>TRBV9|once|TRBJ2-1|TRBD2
CASSATSGSYNEQFF
TGTGCCAGCAGCGCGACTAGCGGTTCCTACAATGAGCAGTTCTTC
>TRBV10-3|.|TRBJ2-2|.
CAITEWGDAGELFF
TGTGCCATCACCGAATGGGGTGACGCCGGGGAGCTGTTTTTT
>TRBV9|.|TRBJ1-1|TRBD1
CASSTQGANTEAFF
TGTGCCAGCAGCACACAGGGGGCGAACACTGAAGCTTTCTTT
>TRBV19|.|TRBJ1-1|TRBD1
CASSIAALGKGAFREAFF
TGTGCCAGTAGTATAGCGGCCCTAGGGAAGGGGGCCTTTCGTGAAGCTTTCTTT
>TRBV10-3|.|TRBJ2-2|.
CAISASRDANTGELFF
TGTGCCATCAGTGCGAGCAGAGACGCGAACACCGGGGAGCTGTTTTTT
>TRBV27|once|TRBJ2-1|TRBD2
CASSASGKGVFF
TGTGCCAGCAGCGCTAGCGGGAAAGGGGTGTTCTTC
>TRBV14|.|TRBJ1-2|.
CASSQGPGLGSGHTF
TGTGCCAGCAGCCAAGGACCAGGGTTGGGAAGTGGCCACACCTTC
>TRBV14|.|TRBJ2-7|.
CAGAYEQYF
TGTGCCGGGGCCTACGAGCAGTACTTC
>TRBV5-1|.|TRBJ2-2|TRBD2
CASSLTSGGGTGELFF
TGCGCCAGCAGCTTGACTAGCGGAGGGGGAACCGGGGAGCTGTTTTTT
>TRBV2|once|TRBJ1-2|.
CASSGRREDGYTF
TGTGCCAGCAGTGGTAGGAGGGAGGATGGCTACACCTTC
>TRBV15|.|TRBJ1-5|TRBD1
CATSSHRGGNQPQHF
TGTGCCACCAGCAGCCACAGGGGGGGCAATCAGCCCCAGCATTTT
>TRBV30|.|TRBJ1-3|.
CAWGTPGNTIYF
TGTGCCTGGGGGACACCCGGAAACACCATATATTTT
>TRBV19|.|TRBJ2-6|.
CASSSGEAGANVLTF
TGTGCCAGTAGTTCAGGGGAGGCGGGGGCCAACGTCCTGACTTTC
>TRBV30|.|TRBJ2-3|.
CAWSPRGGPADTQYF
TGTGCCTGGAGTCCCCGGGGAGGCCCAGCGGATACGCAGTATTTT
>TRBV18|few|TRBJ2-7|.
CASSLGTRSYEQYF
TGTGCCAGCTCACTAGGGACAAGGTCGTACGAGCAGTACTTC
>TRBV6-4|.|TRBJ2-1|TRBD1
CASSPLGGQGGEQFF
TGTGCCAGCAGTCCACTCGGGGGACAGGGTGGCGAGCAGTTCTTC
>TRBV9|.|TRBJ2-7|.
CASSVGQVGEQYF
TGTGCCAGCAGCGTAGGGCAGGTCGGCGAGCAGTACTTC
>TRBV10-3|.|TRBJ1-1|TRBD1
CAISGGQGETEAFF
TGTGCCATCAGTGGGGGACAGGGGGAGACTGAAGCTTTCTTT
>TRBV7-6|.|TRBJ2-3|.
CASSSGEMDTQYF
TGTGCCAGCAGCTCCGGTGAGATGGATACGCAGTATTTT
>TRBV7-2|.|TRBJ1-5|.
CASSLISNQPQHF
TGTGCCAGCAGCTTGATCAGCAATCAGCCCCAGCATTTT
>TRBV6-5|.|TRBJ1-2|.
CASSTGIPAGYTF
TGTGCCAGCAGCACAGGGATCCCCGCGGGCTACACCTTC
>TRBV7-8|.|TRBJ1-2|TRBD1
CASSRRTGGDGYTF
TGTGCCAGCAGCCGTCGGACAGGGGGCGATGGCTACACCTTC
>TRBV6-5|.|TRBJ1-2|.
CASSETGLNYGYTF
TGTGCCAGCAGTGAAACAGGGTTAAACTATGGCTACACCTTC
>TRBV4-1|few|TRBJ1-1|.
CASGGGWNTEAFF
TGCGCCAGCGGTGGGGGGTGGAACACTGAAGCTTTCTTT
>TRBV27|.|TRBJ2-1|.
CASSTTWESNEQFF
TGTGCCAGTAGTACAACCTGGGAATCCAATGAGCAGTTCTTC
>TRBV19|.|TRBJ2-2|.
CASTLLGTGELFF
TGTGCCAGTACGCTACTGGGTACCGGGGAGCTGTTTTTT
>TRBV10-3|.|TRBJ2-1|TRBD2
CANGPSGNGGEQFF
TGTGCCAACGGACCTAGCGGGAACGGGGGTGAGCAGTTCTTC
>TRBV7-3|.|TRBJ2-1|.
CASSSSGGPRLFF
TGTGCCAGCAGCTCTAGTGGTGGGCCACGGCTGTTCTTC
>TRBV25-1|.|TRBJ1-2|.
CASQGGGYTF
TGTGCCAGCCAAGGTGGGGGCTACACCTTC
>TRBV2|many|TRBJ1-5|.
CASSALGARDQPQHF
TGTGCCAGCAGTGCCCTCGGGGCGAGGGATCAGCCCCAGCATTTT
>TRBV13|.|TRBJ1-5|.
CASSLGPQPQHF
TGTGCCAGCAGCTTAGGCCCCCAGCCCCAGCATTTT
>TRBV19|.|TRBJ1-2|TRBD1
CASSRKGAGYGYTF
TGTGCCAGTAGTCGTAAGGGGGCTGGCTATGGCTACACCTTC
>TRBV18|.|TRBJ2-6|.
CASSPGDGANVLTF
TGTGCCAGCTCACCAGGTGATGGGGCCAACGTCCTGACTTTC
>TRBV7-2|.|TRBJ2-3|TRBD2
CASSFFPSGTPTDTQYF
TGTGCCAGCAGCTTCTTCCCTAGCGGGACCCCCACAGATACGCAGTATTTT
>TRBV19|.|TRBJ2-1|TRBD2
CASSIVGTSGNEQFF
TGTGCCAGTAGTATAGTTGGTACTAGCGGCAATGAGCAGTTCTTC
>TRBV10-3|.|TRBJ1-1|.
CAIRGPGQTEAFF
TGTGCCATCAGAGGGCCCGGGCAGACTGAAGCTTTCTTT
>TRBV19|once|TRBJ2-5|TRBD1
CASSIGQGHQETQYF
TGTGCCAGTAGTATAGGACAGGGGCACCAAGAGACCCAGTACTTC
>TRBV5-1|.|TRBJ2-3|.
CASGIDHSSTDTQYF
TGCGCCAGCGGTATTGACCATTCAAGCACAGATACGCAGTATTTT